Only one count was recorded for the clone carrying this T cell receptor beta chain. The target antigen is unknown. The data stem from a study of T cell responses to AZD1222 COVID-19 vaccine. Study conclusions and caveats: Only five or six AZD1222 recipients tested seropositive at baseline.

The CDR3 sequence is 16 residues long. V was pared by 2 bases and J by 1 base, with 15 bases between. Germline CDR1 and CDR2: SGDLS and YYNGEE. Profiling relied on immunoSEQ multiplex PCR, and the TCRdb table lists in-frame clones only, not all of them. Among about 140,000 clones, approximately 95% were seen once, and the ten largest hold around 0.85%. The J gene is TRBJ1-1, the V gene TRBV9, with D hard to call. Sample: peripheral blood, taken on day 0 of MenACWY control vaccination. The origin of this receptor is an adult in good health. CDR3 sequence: CASSVGPAISNTEAFF. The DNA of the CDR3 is TGTGCCAGCAGCGTTGGGCCGGCTATCTCGAACACTGAAGCTTTCTTT.